This T cell receptor beta chain was found in a study of blood T cells in healthy people across ages. Study-wide context: Using template switching, researchers captured about one barcoded beta molecule for each two T cells. Broader study findings: Estimates based on one million T cells were treated as lower bounds.

CDR1 is SGHTA and CDR2 is FQGTGA in the germline V gene. The CDR3 spans 16 residues. The V and J ends lost 1 base and 0 bases respectively, with 10 bases between them. Turning to this clonotype: Its specificity is unknown.

With a J-beta primer mix and a sample-barcoded 5' primer, a second PCR ran about 6 to 11 cycles. One entry per CDR3 protein, called by TCRdb with MiXCR from the 5' RACE reads. This sample yields 1,500,000 or so distinct CDR3 sequences, of which about 42% are seen a single time; less than 5% belongs to the top ten. The chain uses TRBV7-3 and TRBJ2-1; D is uncertain. Sequenced: blood. This clonotype was obtained from a young woman in good health. The CDR3 region is CASSLRRRSSYNEQFF. CDR3 in DNA: TGTGCCAGCAGCTTAAGGCGACGAAGCTCCTACAATGAGCAGTTCTTC.